This T cell receptor (beta chain) derives from a study of OX40 agonist ivuxolimab in advanced cancers. On the study more broadly: Recorded diagnoses for dose-escalation patients were hepatocellular carcinoma, melanoma, renal cell or head and neck cancer.

The CDR3 consists of 14 residues. V dropped 4 bases and J dropped 2 bases, with 11 bases sitting between them. The V gene's germline CDR1 is SGHAT and CDR2 FQNNGV. Generated by immunoSEQ multiplex PCR, the TCRdb table keeps only in-frame clones and is missing some. The table records around 50,000 clones, approximately 77% of them present only once. Source: CD4+ or CD8+ T cells sorted from blood, taken in a trial of the OX40 agonist ivuxolimab. The rearrangement joins TRBV11-2 to TRBJ2-5, with a possible D match to TRBD1 (5 bases). This TCR was recovered from an adult with an advanced solid tumor such as melanoma, head and neck, liver or kidney cancer. The CDR3 sequence: CASSSLRGQETQYF. CDR3 nucleotide sequence: TGTGCCAGCAGCTCGTTAAGGGGACAAGAGACCCAGTACTTC.